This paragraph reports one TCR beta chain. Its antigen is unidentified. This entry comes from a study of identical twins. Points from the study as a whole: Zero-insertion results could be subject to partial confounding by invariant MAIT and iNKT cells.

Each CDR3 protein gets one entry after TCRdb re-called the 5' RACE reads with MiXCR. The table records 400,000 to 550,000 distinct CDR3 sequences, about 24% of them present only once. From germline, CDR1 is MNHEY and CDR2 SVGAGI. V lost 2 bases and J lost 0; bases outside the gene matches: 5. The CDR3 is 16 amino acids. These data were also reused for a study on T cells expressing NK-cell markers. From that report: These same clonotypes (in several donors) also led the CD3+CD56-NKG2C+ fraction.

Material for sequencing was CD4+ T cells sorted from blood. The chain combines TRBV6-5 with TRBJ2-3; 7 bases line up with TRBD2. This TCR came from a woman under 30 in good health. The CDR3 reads CASSYRSGASTDTQYF. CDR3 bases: TGTGCCAGCAGTTACAGAAGCGGGGCTAGCACAGATACGCAGTATTTT.